This paragraph reports one T cell receptor beta chain. Its antigen specificity is not known. Per-base qualities were not stored, and no clone one base away is much larger. The data were obtained in a study of T cell repertoires in cytomegalovirus infection (dated by TCRdb to between 2018 and 2021). For the wider study: Donor HLA type was relevant to the analysis, because carriage of CMV infection together with the matching HLA type was indicated by public TCR beta signatures. Study-wide conclusions, independent of this receptor: In both this cohort and an independent cohort of 350 to 400 donors, the cumulative frequency of public TCR beta family members distinguished carriers of CMV infection plus the relevant HLA type. The ex vivo response was dominated by HLA-C-restricted CMV-specific TCR beta clonotypes, which also provided the single most frequent clonotype in two of eight donors.

The data were produced on an Illumina HiSeq 1500. In TCRdb, the public reads were trimmed at Q25 with fastp and aligned with MiXCR, with productive beta chains retained. For every CDR3 protein sequence, its rows merge into one entry that carries the most common genes and DNA. The sample table holds fewer than 200,000 distinct CDR3 sequences, of which 13% to 15% were seen once. The top ten constitute 27% of the sample. The sequencing input was PBMCs. This sequence was found in a human donor in good health (CMV status not recorded). Some clones in this sample may be carry-over from other donors' samples.

The CDR3 region has the sequence CASRRDRDSYEQYF. The DNA sequence is as follows: TGTGCCAGCAGGCGGGACAGGGACTCCTACGAGCAGTACTTC. Recombination joined TRBV7-6 with TRBJ2-7, and 9 junctional nucleotides match TRBD1. Relative to germline, V is missing 6 bases and J is missing 0 bases, with 3 bases of the junction outside any gene match. According to the germline V gene, CDR1 reads SGHVS and CDR2 reads FNYEAQ. Reading from cysteine to phenylalanine, the CDR3 counts 14 amino acids. Only CDR3 DNA is held: 42 bases, read in frame from base 1.